At least ten counts were recorded for the clone carrying this T cell receptor beta chain. The antigen remains unidentified. TCRdb reprocessed the 5' RACE reads with MiXCR, giving one entry per CDR3 protein. The sample has about 240,000 distinct CDR3 sequences, around 9.1% seen once; the top ten hold 6.8%. Trimming cost V 0 bases and J 1 base, with 9 bases left between them. CDR1 and CDR2 from the germline V gene are SGHTA and FQGNSA. This CDR3 contains 15 residues. The data were taken from a study of CD8 T cells in ankylosing spondylitis. Study conclusions and caveats: Disease-linked clones bore a CD8+ phenotype and were relatively rare in peripheral blood. Clones tied to disease were said to be significantly enriched in matched ankylosing spondylitis synovial fluid.

The sequenced material came from blood, either unsorted or a sorted T cell fraction (not recorded which). This chain uses TRBV7-2 with TRBJ1-1, with D unclear. This TCR was recovered from a male donor with ankylosing spondylitis or in good health (not recorded which). This CDR3 is CASSLAGKRNTEAFF. The CDR3 nucleotides are TGTGCCAGCAGCTTAGCCGGCAAACGGAACACTGAAGCTTTCTTT.